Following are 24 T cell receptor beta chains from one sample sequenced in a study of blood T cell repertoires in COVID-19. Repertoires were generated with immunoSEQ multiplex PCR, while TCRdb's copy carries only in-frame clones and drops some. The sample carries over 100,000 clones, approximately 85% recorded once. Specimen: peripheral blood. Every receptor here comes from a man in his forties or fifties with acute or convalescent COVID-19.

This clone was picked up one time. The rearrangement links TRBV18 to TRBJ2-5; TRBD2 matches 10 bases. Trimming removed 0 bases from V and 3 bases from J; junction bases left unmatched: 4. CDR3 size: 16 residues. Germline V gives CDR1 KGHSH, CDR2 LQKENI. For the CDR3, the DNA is TGTGCCAGCTCACCACCGGGTAGCGGGAGGAAAGAGACCCAGTACTTC. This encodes CASSPPGSGRKETQYF. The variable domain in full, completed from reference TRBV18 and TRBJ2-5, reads NAGVMQNPRHLVRRRGQEARLRCSPMKGHSHVYWYRQLPEEGLKFMVYLQKENIIDESGMPKERFSAEFPKEGPSILRIQQVVRGDSAAYFCASSPPGSGRKETQYFGPGTRLLVL.

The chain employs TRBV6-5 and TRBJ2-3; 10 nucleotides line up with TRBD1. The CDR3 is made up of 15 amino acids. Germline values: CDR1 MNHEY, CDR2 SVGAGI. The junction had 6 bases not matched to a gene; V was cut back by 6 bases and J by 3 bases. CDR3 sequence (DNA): TGTGCCAGCAGAGTTGACAGGGGGCAAACAGATACGCAGTATTTT. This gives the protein CASRVDRGQTDTQYF.

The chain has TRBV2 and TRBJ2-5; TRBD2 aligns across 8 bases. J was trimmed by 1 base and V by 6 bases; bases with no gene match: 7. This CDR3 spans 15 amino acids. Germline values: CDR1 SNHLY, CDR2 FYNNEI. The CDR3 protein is CASSTAGGSQETQYF. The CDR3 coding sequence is TGTGCCAGCAGCACTGCGGGGGGATCCCAAGAGACCCAGTACTTC.

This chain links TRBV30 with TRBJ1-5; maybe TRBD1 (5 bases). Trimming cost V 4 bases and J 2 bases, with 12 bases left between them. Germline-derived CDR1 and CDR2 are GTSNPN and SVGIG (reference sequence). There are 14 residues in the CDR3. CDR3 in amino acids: CAWIGGIGNQPQHF. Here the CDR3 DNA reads TGTGCCTGGATCGGGGGTATCGGCAATCAGCCCCAGCATTTT.

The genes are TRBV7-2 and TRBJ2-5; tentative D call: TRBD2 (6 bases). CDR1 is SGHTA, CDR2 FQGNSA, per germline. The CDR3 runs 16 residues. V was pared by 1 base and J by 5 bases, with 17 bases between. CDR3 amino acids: CASSLGRDYIMETQYF. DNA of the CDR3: TGTGCCAGCAGCTTAGGGAGGGATTACATAATGGAGACCCAGTACTTC.

The CDR3 reads CASSEQGEQYEQYF. In DNA, the CDR3 is TGTGCCAGCAGTGAACAGGGGGAACAATACGAGCAGTACTTC. The J gene is TRBJ2-7, the V gene TRBV2; 7 nucleotides match TRBD1. The V segment lost 2 bases and the J segment 4 bases; nucleotides outside the gene matches: 5. Per germline, CDR1 SNHLY and CDR2 FYNNEI. CDR3 length: 14 amino acids.

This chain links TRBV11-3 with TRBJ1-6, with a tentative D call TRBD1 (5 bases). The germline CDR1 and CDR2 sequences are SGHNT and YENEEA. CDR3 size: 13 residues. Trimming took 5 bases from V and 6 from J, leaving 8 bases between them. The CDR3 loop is CASSADSNSPLHF. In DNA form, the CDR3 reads TGTGCCAGCAGCGCCGACAGTAATTCACCCCTCCACTTT.

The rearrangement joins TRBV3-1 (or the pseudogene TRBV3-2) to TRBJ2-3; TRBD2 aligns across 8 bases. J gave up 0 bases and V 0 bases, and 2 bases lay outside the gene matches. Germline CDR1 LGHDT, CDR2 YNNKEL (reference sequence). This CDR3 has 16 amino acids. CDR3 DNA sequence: TGTGCCAGCAGCCAAGAATTAGCGGGGAGCACAGATACGCAGTATTTT. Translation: CASSQELAGSTDTQYF.

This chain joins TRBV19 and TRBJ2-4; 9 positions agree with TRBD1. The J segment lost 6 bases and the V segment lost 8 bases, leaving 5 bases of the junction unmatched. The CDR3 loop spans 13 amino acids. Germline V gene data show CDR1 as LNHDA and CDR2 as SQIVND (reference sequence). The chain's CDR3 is CASSDRGVNIQYF. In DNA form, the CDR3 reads TGTGCCAGTTCCGACAGGGGGGTAAACATTCAGTACTTC.

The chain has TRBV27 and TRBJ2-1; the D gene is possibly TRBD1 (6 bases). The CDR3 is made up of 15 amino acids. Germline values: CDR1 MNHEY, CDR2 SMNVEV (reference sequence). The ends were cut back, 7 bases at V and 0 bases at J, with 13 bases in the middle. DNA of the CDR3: TGTGCCAGCACCCATGGGGGCCCCTCCTACAATGAGCAGTTCTTC. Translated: CASTHGGPSYNEQFF.

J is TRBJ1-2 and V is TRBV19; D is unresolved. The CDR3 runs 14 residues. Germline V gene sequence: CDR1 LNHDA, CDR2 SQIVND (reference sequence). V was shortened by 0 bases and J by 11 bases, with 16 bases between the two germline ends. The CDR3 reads CASSIDLEAVGYTF. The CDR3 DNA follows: TGTGCCAGTAGTATAGATCTCGAGGCAGTAGGTTACACCTTC.

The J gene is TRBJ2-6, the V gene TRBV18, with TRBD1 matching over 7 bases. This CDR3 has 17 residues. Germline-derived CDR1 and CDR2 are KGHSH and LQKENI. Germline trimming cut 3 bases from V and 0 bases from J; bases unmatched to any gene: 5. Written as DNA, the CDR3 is TGTGCCAGCTCACCCACAGGGGCGAGCTCTGGGGCCAACGTCCTGACTTTC. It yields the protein CASSPTGASSGANVLTF.

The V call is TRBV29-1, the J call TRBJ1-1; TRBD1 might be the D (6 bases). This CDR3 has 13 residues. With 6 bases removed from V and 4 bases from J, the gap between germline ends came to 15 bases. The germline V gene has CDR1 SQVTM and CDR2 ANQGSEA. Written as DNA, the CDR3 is TGCAGCGTCGTCAAAGGGGGAACCACTGAAGCTTTCTTT. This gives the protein CSVVKGGTTEAFF.

The DNA of the CDR3 is TGTGCCAGCTCACCACAGGGGGCGCAGGGTGAGCAGTTCTTC. Translation gives CASSPQGAQGEQFF. The chain joins TRBV18 to TRBJ2-1; 7 bases fit TRBD1. J lost 9 bases, V lost 1 base, and 6 bases had no gene match. The CDR3 consists of 14 residues. Germline assignment: CDR1 KGHSH and CDR2 LQKENI.

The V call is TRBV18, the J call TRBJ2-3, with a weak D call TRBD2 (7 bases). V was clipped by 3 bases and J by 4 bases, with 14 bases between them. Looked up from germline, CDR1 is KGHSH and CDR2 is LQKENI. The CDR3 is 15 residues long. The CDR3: CASSPQAGASDTQYF. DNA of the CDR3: TGTGCCAGCTCACCCCAGGCGGGGGCCTCAGATACGCAGTATTTT.

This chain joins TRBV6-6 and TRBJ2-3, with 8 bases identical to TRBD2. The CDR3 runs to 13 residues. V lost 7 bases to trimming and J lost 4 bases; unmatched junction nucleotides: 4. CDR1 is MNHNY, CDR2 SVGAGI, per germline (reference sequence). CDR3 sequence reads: CASKERGSDTQYF. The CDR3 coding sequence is TGTGCCAGCAAAGAGCGGGGGTCAGATACGCAGTATTTT.

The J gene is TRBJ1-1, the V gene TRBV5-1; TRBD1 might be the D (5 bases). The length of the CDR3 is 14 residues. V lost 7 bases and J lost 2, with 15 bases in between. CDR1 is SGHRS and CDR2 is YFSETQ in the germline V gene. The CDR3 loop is CASGKGAGNTEAFF. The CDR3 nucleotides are TGCGCCAGCGGAAAAGGGGCGGGAAACACTGAAGCTTTCTTT.

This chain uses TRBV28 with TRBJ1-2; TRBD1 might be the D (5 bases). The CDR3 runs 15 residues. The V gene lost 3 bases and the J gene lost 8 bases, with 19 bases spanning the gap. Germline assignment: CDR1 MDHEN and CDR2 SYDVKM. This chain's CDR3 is CASSFLPGPAGGYTF. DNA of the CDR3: TGTGCCAGCAGTTTTCTCCCGGGGCCAGCGGGCGGCTACACCTTC.

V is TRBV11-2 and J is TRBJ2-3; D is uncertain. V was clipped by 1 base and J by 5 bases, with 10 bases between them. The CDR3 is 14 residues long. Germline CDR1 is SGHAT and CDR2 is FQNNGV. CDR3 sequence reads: CASSLGGTLDTQYF. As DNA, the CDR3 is TGTGCCAGCAGCTTAGGAGGAACTTTAGATACGCAGTATTTT. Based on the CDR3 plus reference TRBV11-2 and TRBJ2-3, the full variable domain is EAGVAQSPRYKIIEKRQSVAFWCNPISGHATLYWYQQILGQGPKLLIQFQNNGVVDDSQLPKDRFSAERLKGVDSTLKIQPAKLEDSAVYLCASSLGGTLDTQYFGPGTRLTVL.

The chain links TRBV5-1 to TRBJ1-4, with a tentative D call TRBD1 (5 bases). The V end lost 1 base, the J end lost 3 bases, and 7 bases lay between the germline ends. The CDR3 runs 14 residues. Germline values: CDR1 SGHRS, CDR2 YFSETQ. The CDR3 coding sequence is TGCGCCAGCAGCTTGTCAGGGTCTAATGAAAAACTGTTTTTT. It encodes CASSLSGSNEKLFF.

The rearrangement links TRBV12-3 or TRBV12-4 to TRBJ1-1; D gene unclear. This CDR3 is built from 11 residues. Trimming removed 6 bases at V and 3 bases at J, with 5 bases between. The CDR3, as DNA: TGTGCCAGCAGCCAATACACTGAAGCTTTCTTT. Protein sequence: CASSQYTEAFF.

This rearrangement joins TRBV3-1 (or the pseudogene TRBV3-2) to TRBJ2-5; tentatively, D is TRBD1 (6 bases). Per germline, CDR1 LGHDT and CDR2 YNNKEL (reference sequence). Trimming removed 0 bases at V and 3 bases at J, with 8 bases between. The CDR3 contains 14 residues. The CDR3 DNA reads TGTGCCAGCAGCCAAGAGCAGGGGAAAGAGACCCAGTACTTC. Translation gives CASSQEQGKETQYF.

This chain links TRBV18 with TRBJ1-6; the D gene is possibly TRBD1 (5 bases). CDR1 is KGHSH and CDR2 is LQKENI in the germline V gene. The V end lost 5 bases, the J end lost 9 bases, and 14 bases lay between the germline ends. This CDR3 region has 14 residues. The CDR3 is CASSTNVGRSPLHF. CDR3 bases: TGTGCCAGCTCAACCAACGTGGGGCGTTCACCCCTCCACTTT.

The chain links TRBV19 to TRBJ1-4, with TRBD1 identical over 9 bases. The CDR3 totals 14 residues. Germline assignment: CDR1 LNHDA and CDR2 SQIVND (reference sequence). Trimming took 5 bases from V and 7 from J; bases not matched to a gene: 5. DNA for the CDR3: TGTGCCAGTAGTTCCGACAGGGGGGGTGAAAAACTGTTTTTT. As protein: CASSSDRGGEKLFF.